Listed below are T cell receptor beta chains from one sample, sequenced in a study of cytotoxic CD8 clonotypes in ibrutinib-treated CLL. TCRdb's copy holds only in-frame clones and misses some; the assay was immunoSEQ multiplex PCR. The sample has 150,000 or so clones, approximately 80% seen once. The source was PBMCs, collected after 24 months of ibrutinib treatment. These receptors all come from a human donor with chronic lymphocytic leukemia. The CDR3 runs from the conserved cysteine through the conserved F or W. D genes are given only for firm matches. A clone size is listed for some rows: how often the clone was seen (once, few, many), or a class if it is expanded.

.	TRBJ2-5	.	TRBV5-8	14	TGTGCCAGCAGCTTGGGGCAGTACCAAGAGACCCAGTACTTC	CASSLGQYQETQYF
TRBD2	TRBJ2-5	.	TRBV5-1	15	TGCGCCAGCAGCTTTAGTGGTAGCGGGGGGAAGACCCAGTACTTC	CASSFSGSGGKTQYF
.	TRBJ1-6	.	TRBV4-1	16	TGCGCCAGCAGCCAAGAAATCCCTGTTTGGGGTTCACCCCTCCACTTT	CASSQEIPVWGSPLHF
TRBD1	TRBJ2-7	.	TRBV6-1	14	TGTGCCAGCAGAATGGGACAGGGCGCCTACGAGCAGTACTTC	CASRMGQGAYEQYF
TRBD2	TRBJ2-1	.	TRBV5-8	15	TGTGCCAGCAGCTTCGAGCGGGGGGGTTACAATGAGCAGTTCTTC	CASSFERGGYNEQFF
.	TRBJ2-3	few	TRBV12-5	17	TGTGCTAGTGGTTTCCCTGTTCCTATCCTAGGTAGGGATACGCAGTATTTT	CASGFPVPILGRDTQYF
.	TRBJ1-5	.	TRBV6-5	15	TGTGCCAGCAGTTACTCCGGGCGGGTAGGTCAGCCCCAGCATTTT	CASSYSGRVGQPQHF
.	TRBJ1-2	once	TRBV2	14	TGTGCCAGGAGGGCGGGATTTTCGCCTTATGGCTACACCTTC	CARRAGFSPYGYTF
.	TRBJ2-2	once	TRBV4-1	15	TGCGCCAGCAGCCAAGAGAGGACTCTCCCCGGGGAGCTGTTTTTT	CASSQERTLPGELFF
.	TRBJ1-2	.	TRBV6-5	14	TGTGCCAGCAGTTATCGACAGTCATTCTATGGCTACACCTTC	CASSYRQSFYGYTF
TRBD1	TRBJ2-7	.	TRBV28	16	TGTGCCAGCAGGGCAGGGGGCGCGAGTTCGGCCTACGAGCAGTACTTC	CASRAGGASSAYEQYF
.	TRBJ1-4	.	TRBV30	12	TGTGCCTCCGAAAGGGGACGGGAAAAACTGTTTTTT	CASERGREKLFF
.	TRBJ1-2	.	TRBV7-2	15	TGTGCCAGCAGCATGGCGGGGACCGGCGGATATGGCTACACCTTC	CASSMAGTGGYGYTF
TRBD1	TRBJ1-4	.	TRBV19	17	TGTGCCAGTAATCCATCGCAGGGGGGAAGGTTTAGTGAAAAACTGTTTTTT	CASNPSQGGRFSEKLFF
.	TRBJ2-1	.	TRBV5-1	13	TGCGCCAGCAGCTTGGTTGTGGGCGAGGAGCAGTTCTTC	CASSLVVGEEQFF
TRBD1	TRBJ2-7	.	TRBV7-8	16	TGTGCCAGCAGTTCCTCTCAGGGGGCGAGCTCCTACGAGCAGTACTTC	CASSSSQGASSYEQYF
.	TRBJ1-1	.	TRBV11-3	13	TGTGCCAGCAGCTTAGATCGGGGTACTGAAGCTTTCTTT	CASSLDRGTEAFF
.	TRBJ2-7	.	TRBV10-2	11	TGCGCCAGCAGTTCCGTGTACGAGCAGTACTTC	CASSSVYEQYF
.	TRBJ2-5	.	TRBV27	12	TGTGCCAGCAGACAGGGACGAGAGACCCAGTACTTC	CASRQGRETQYF
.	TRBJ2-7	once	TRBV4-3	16	TGCGCCAGCAGCCCGGCATTAGCGGAAGCACCCTACGAGCAGTACTTC	CASSPALAEAPYEQYF
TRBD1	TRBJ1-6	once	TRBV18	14	TGTGCCAGCTCCCAGGACAGGGGTGGTTCACCCCTCCACTTT	CASSQDRGGSPLHF
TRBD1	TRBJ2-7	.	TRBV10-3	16	TGTGCCATCAGTGACACCGGGACAGGGGTAAAGGGCGAGCAGTACTTC	CAISDTGTGVKGEQYF
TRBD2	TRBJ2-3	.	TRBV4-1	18	TGCGCCAGCAGCCAAGAGGGACTAGCGGTAATTAGCACAGATACGCAGTATTTT	CASSQEGLAVISTDTQYF
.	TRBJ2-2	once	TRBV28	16	TGTGCCAGCCGACCCCGGAGGAGGGGGATCGGCGGGGAGCTGTTTTTT	CASRPRRRGIGGELFF
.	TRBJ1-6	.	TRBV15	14	TGTGCCACCAGCAGAGATCCCCATAATTCACCCCTCCACTTT	CATSRDPHNSPLHF
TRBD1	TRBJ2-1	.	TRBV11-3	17	TGTGCCAGCAGCTTGTCCCCGGGACAGGCCTCCTACAATGAGCAGTTCTTC	CASSLSPGQASYNEQFF
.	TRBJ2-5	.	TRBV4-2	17	TGTGCCAGCAGCCCCCGAGTCGGGATTGGTGGGGAAGAGACCCAGTACTTC	CASSPRVGIGGEETQYF
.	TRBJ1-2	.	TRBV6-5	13	TGTGCCAGCACCTTTACAGGGTTCTATGGCTACACCTTC	CASTFTGFYGYTF